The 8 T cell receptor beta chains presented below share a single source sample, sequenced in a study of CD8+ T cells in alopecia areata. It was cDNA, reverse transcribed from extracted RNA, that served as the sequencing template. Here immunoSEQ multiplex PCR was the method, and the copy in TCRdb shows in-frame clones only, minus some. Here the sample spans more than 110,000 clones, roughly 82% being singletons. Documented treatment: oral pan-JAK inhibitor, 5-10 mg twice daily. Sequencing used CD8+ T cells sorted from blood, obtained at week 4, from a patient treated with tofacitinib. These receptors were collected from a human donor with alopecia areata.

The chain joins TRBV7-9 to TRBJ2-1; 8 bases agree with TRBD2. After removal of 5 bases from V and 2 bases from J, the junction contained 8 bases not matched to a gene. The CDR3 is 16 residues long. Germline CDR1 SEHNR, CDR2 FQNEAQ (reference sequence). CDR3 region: CASSGKTRGAYNEQFF. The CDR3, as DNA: TGTGCCAGCAGCGGGAAAACGCGGGGGGCCTACAATGAGCAGTTCTTC.

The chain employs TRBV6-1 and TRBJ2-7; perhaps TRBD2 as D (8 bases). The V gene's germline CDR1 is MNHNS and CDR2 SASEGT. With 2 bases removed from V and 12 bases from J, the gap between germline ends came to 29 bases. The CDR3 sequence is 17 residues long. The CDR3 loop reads CASSERGLTSATTNRYF. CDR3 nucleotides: TGTGCCAGCAGTGAAAGGGGGCTGACTAGCGCCACCACTAATCGGTACTTC.

CDR3 amino acids: CASRDPGLAGDQETQYF. In DNA form, the CDR3 reads TGTGCCAGCAGGGACCCGGGACTAGCGGGGGATCAAGAGACCCAGTACTTC. The chain is built from TRBV7-2 and TRBJ2-5, with 14 nucleotides matching TRBD2. Germline V gene sequence: CDR1 SGHTA, CDR2 FQGNSA. CDR3 length: 17 amino acids. The V gene end was trimmed by 6 bases and the J gene end by 2 bases; junction bases not matched to a gene: 8.

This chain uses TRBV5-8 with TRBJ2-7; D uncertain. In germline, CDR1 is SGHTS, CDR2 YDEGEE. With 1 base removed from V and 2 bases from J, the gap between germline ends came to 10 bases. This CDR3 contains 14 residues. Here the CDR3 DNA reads TGTGCCAGCAGCTTGTTTCGGCGCGCCTACGAGCAGTACTTC. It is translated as CASSLFRRAYEQYF.

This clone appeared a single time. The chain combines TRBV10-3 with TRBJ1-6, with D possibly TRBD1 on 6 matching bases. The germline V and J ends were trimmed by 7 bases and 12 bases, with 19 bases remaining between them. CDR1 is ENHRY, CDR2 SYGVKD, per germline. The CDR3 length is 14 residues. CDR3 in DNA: TGTGCCATCACCTTGGACAGAGTAATTCGACCCCTCCACTTT. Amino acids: CAITLDRVIRPLHF.

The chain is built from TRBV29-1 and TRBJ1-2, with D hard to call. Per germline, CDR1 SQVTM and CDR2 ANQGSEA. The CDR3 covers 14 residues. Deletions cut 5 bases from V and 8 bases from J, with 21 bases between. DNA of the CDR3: TGCAGCGTTCAGCCTGACACCAACAGCCAGGGCTACACCTTC. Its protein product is CSVQPDTNSQGYTF.

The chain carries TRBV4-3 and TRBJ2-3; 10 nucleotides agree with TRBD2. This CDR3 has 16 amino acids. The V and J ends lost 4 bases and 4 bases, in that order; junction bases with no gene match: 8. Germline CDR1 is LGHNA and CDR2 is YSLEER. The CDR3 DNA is TGCGCCAGCAGCCCGAATGGAGCGGGGGGGCCAGATACGCAGTATTTT. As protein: CASSPNGAGGPDTQYF.

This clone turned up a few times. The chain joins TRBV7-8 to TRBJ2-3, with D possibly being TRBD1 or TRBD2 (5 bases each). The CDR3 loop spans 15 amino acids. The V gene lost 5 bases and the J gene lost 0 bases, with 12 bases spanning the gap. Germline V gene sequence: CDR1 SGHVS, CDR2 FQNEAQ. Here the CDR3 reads CASSGDAASTDTQYF. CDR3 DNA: TGTGCCAGCAGCGGGGACGCGGCTAGCACAGATACGCAGTATTTT.